These 7 T cell receptor beta chains originate from one sample sequenced in a study of cytomegalovirus exposure and HLA in healthy donors (dated by TCRdb to between 2016 and 2019). Library preparation employed the immunoSEQ multiplex PCR assay. For the multiplex PCR, a mixture combining 60 forward primers for TCR Vbeta segments and 13 reverse primers for TCR Jbeta segments was used. Imported from immuneACCESS, the table was reduced by TCRdb to in-frame sequences with V and J called. These copies leave out some clones; in studies compared against another copy, an unresolved V gene accounts for under half, and the cause of the remainder is not known. The sample data list about 180,000 clones, and 79% of these were observed just once. The ten largest clones take up approximately 0.7% of the sample. Sequencing used PBMCs. The receptors stem from a woman aged 40 to 49 in good health and CMV-seronegative.

This clone has only a few counts. The V gene is TRBV6-5, the J gene TRBJ2-5; D is unresolved. This CDR3 contains 15 residues. The V gene's germline CDR1 is MNHEY and CDR2 SVGAGI. V lost 4 bases, J lost 4 bases, and 16 bases lay in between. For the CDR3, the DNA is TGTGCCAGCAGTTTCCAACCTGTGGCCGTAGAGACCCAGTACTTC. This codes for CASSFQPVAVETQYF.

This chain connects TRBV30 to TRBJ1-1; TRBD1 matches at 8 bases. Germline loops: CDR1 GTSNPN, CDR2 SVGIG (reference sequence). The CDR3 is 13 amino acids. Germline trimming cut 8 bases from V and 6 bases from J; bases unmatched to any gene: 11. In DNA, the CDR3 is TGTGCCAGCTCAACGGACAGGGTTGCTGAAGCTTTCTTT. Protein product: CASSTDRVAEAFF. Filled out from reference TRBV30 and TRBJ1-1, the complete variable domain reads SQTIHQWPATLVQPVGSPLSLECTVEGTSNPNLYWYRQAAGRGLQLLFYSVGIGQISSEVPQNLSASRPQDRQFILSSKKLLLSDSGFYLCASSTDRVAEAFFGQGTRLTVV.

CDR3 region: CASSRGTGEGEQYF. CDR3 DNA sequence: TGTGCCAGTAGTAGGGGGACAGGGGAAGGCGAGCAGTACTTC. The rearrangement joins TRBV19 to TRBJ2-7, with TRBD1 matching over 10 bases. CDR3 size: 14 residues. CDR1 is LNHDA and CDR2 is SQIVND in the germline V gene (reference sequence). V dropped 4 bases and J dropped 6; count of bases not matched to a gene: 6.

V and J are TRBV9 and TRBJ2-7; 8 positions match TRBD1. This CDR3 spans 14 amino acids. Germline V lookup: CDR1 SGDLS, CDR2 YYNGEE. Trimming cost V 0 bases and J 6 bases; bases outside gene matches: 5. The CDR3 loop reads CASSVAQGASEQYF. Written as DNA, the CDR3 is TGTGCCAGCAGCGTAGCTCAGGGGGCTTCCGAGCAGTACTTC.

This clone was seen only once. The J gene is TRBJ1-5, the V gene TRBV28; D is undetermined. V was shortened by 3 bases and J by 2 bases, with 14 bases between the two germline ends. Germline V gene lookup returns CDR1 MDHEN and CDR2 SYDVKM. CDR3 length equals 16 residues. CDR3 bases: TGTGCCAGCAGTTTCGAGGGTCGTTATGGCAATCAGCCCCAGCATTTT. It translates to CASSFEGRYGNQPQHF.

There are a few counts of this clone. The V call is TRBV2, the J call TRBJ1-2; tentatively, D is TRBD1 (6 bases). The CDR3 is 14 residues long. Germline V gene data show CDR1 as SNHLY and CDR2 as FYNNEI. Deletions cut 7 bases from V and 2 bases from J, with 14 bases between. CDR3: CASTQDRPNYGYTF. DNA of the CDR3: TGTGCCAGCACTCAAGACAGGCCGAACTATGGCTACACCTTC. The variable domain in full, with the rest retrieved from reference TRBV2 and TRBJ1-2, is EPEVTQTPSHQVTQMGQEVILRCVPISNHLYFYWYRQILGQKVEFLVSFYNNEISEKSEIFDDQFSVERPDGSNFTLKIRSTKLEDSAMYFCASTQDRPNYGYTFGSGTRLTVV.

The chain joins TRBV7-9 to TRBJ2-5, with TRBD1 matching 7 bases. CDR1 is SEHNR, CDR2 FQNEAQ, per germline (reference sequence). V was clipped by 5 bases and J by 3 bases; unmatched bases: 3. CDR3 length equals 13 residues. The CDR3 sequence: CASSRDSKETQYF. The CDR3, as DNA: TGTGCCAGCAGCCGGGACAGTAAAGAGACCCAGTACTTC.